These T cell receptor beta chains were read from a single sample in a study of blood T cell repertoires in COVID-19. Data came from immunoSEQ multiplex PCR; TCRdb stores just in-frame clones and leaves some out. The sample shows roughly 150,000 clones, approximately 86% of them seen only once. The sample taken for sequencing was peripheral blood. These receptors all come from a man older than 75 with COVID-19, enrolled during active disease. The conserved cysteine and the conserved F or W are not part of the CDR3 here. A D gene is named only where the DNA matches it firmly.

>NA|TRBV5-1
ASSFGTFTTGELF
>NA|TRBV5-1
ASSLGTLYNEQF
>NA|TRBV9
ASSVQQGGEQY
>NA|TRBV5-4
ASSFPPGHSNTEAF
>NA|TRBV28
ASSYWRTEAKNIQY
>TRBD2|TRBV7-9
ASSLGGGISYEQY
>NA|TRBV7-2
ASSLGGGSGYEQY
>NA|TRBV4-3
ASSQDGAGKVQF
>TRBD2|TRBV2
ASSAQRGGEETQY
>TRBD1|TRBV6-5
ASTSQGAGDIQY
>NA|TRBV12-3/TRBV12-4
ASSFRASYEQY
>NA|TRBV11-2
ASSSFGVGTEAF
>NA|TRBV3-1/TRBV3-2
ASSQPTVRGTEAF
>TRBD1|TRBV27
ASSTGQGGFEEKLF
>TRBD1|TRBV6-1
ASSEDYRGTEAF
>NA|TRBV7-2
ASSSNGVNTEAF
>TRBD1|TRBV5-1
ASSRAPHDDRG
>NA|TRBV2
ASSEGGNSNQPQH
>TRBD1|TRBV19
ATIHGTGNTEAF
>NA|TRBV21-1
ASSKETGESLNTEAF
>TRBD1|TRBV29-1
SGRDRGYEQY
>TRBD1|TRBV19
ASSIGGDRYYNEQF
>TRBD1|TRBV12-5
ASGPGTGTYNEQF
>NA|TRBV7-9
ASSLRLMTATNEKLF
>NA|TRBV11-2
ASSLAGVNTEAF
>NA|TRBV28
ASSLFTGNTEAF
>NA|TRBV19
ASSITGTLYNEQF
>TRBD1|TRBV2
ASNNRDSYEQY
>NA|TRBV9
ASSLRGSYNEQF
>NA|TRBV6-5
ASSLNLNTEAF
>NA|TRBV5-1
ASRQSYEQY
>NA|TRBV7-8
ASSLVVGPNQPQH
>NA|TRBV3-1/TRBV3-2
ASSQDETPGTQY